The 15 T cell receptor beta chains given below trace back to one sample, sequenced in a study of identical twins. One entry per CDR3 protein results from TCRdb running MiXCR on the 5' RACE reads. The profile shows approximately 500,000 distinct CDR3 sequences, roughly 26% of them singletons. The sample was also reused in another study, on T cells expressing NK-cell markers.

Sequencing was carried out using CD4+ T cells sorted from blood. These receptors were collected from a woman aged 18-29 years in good health.

This clonotype has more than one count but fewer than ten. This sequence joins TRBV5-1 and TRBJ2-1; D gene uncertain. V lost 3 bases, J lost 7 bases, and 11 bases lay in between. The germline V gene has CDR1 SGHRS and CDR2 YFSETQ. This CDR3 has 13 amino acids. CDR3 in DNA: TGCGCCAGCAGCTATGACGGGCGAAATGAGCAGTTCTTC. Translating gives CASSYDGRNEQFF.

The chain combines TRBV19 with TRBJ2-7; D gene uncertain. V lost 4 bases, J lost 3 bases, and 7 bases lay in between. The CDR3 consists of 12 residues. CDR1 and CDR2 (germline): LNHDA, SQIVND (reference sequence). CDR3 in DNA: TGTGCCAGTAGTAACAGTCGCTACGAGCAGTACTTC. Translated: CASSNSRYEQYF.

The rearrangement joins TRBV5-6 to TRBJ2-1; TRBD2 matches at 14 bases. J was trimmed by 6 bases and V by 0 bases; bases with no gene match: 5. Per germline, CDR1 SGHDT and CDR2 YYEEEE. The CDR3 runs 17 residues. CDR3 region: CASSLGLAGGPSNEQFF. The CDR3 region has the DNA TGTGCCAGCAGCTTGGGACTAGCGGGAGGGCCTAGCAATGAGCAGTTCTTC.

The rearrangement joins TRBV15 to TRBJ2-3; 9 nucleotides align to TRBD1. Germline V CDR1 and CDR2: LNHNV, YYDKDF (reference sequence). This CDR3 has 15 amino acids. The ends lost 4 bases at V and 6 bases at J; junction bases unmatched: 8. The CDR3 loop is CATSKGTGWADTQYF. CDR3 coding DNA: TGTGCCACCAGCAAAGGGACAGGGTGGGCCGATACGCAGTATTTT.

This clonotype was found a few times. The chain carries TRBV29-1 and TRBJ2-1; 7 nucleotides match TRBD2. Trimming cost V 6 bases and J 0 bases; bases outside gene matches: 5. This CDR3 region has 14 residues. Germline CDR1 is SQVTM and CDR2 is ANQGSEA. For the CDR3, the DNA is TGCAGCGTCCTACTAGCGAACTCCTACAATGAGCAGTTCTTC. Translation: CSVLLANSYNEQFF.

This clonotype has a count of ten or more. The CDR3 coding sequence is TGCGCCAGCAGCTTGGAGGGGAACGCCGATACGCAGTATTTT. It encodes CASSLEGNADTQYF. The J gene is TRBJ2-3, the V gene TRBV5-1, with a weak D call TRBD1 (5 bases). V was shortened by 0 bases and J by 6 bases, with 11 bases between the two germline ends. There are 14 residues in the CDR3. Looked up from germline, CDR1 is SGHRS and CDR2 is YFSETQ.

This clonotype was observed a handful of times. The chain combines TRBV20-1 with TRBJ2-1; 8 bases are shared with TRBD1. Per the germline V gene, CDR1 is DFQATT and CDR2 is SNEGSKA (reference sequence). This CDR3 has 12 residues. Trimming removed 6 bases from V and 7 bases from J; junction bases left unmatched: 5. DNA for the CDR3: TGCAGTGCCGGGGACAGGAGGAATGAGCAGTTCTTC. Its translation is CSAGDRRNEQFF.

The DNA for the CDR3 is TGTGCCAGCAGCTTAGCCGGGATTCTCAACTACGAGCAGTACTTC. Protein product: CASSLAGILNYEQYF. The chain employs TRBV7-2 and TRBJ2-7, with D perhaps TRBD2 (5 bases). The CDR3 is made up of 15 amino acids. The germline V gene has CDR1 SGHTA and CDR2 FQGNSA. Trimming removed 0 bases at V and 3 bases at J, with 12 bases between. The full variable domain, rest sourced from reference TRBV7-2 and TRBJ2-7, is GAGVSQSPSNKVTEKGKDVELRCDPISGHTALYWYRQSLGQGLEFLIYFQGNSAPDKSGLPSDRFSAERTGGSVSTLTIQRTQQEDSAVYLCASSLAGILNYEQYFGPGTRLTVT.

The chain has TRBV6-5 and TRBJ2-5; TRBD1 agrees at 8 bases. Per the germline V gene, CDR1 is MNHEY and CDR2 is SVGAGI. This CDR3 region has 14 residues. V lost 2 bases, J lost 5 bases, and 4 bases stayed unmatched. CDR3: CASSYRTGMETQYF. Here the CDR3 DNA reads TGTGCCAGCAGTTACCGGACAGGGATGGAGACCCAGTACTTC.

Written as DNA, the CDR3 is TGTGCCAGCAGTTACTCGACAGGGGCACGGGAGCAGTTCTTC. It translates to CASSYSTGAREQFF. The chain couples TRBV6-5 to TRBJ2-1; TRBD1 matches 8 bases. Looked up from germline, CDR1 is MNHEY and CDR2 is SVGAGI. This CDR3 is 14 amino acids long. The junction had 5 bases not matched to a gene; V was cut back by 0 bases and J by 10 bases.

This clonotype came up a few times. The chain links TRBV12-3 or TRBV12-4 to TRBJ2-5, with D unresolved. Trimming removed 0 bases at V and 7 bases at J, with 9 bases between. This CDR3 has 13 amino acids. The chain's CDR3 is CASSLAVPGTQYF. The DNA for the CDR3 is TGTGCCAGCAGTTTAGCGGTCCCGGGGACCCAGTACTTC.

V and J are TRBV20-1 and TRBJ2-7; D remains ambiguous. The germline V and J ends were trimmed by 4 bases and 2 bases, with 9 bases remaining between them. The CDR3 totals 12 residues. The germline V gene has CDR1 DFQATT and CDR2 SNEGSKA (reference sequence). CDR3 DNA: TGCAGTGCTACGAGCGACACCTACGAGCAGTACTTC. This gives the protein CSATSDTYEQYF.

V is TRBV5-5 and J is TRBJ2-1; D remains ambiguous. CDR3 length: 13 residues. The germline CDR1 and CDR2 sequences are SGHKS and YYEKEE (reference sequence). V lost 2 bases, J lost 9 bases, and 12 bases lay in between. CDR3 amino acids: CASSFLGVGEQFF. CDR3 in DNA: TGTGCCAGCAGCTTCCTGGGTGTCGGTGAGCAGTTCTTC.

The gene calls are TRBV7-2 and TRBJ1-1, with D unresolved. Trimming stripped 5 bases from V and 3 bases from J, with 10 bases between. This CDR3 region has 13 residues. Germline V gene sequence: CDR1 SGHTA, CDR2 FQGNSA. The CDR3 DNA is TGTGCCAGCAGCCGCGACACTTACACTGAAGCTTTCTTT. It encodes CASSRDTYTEAFF.

CDR3 coding DNA: TGTGCCAGCAGCCAGATTGGAGGCGGTACTGAAGCTTTCTTT. It codes for CASSQIGGGTEAFF. V gene TRBV3-1 combines with J gene TRBJ1-1; D remains unclear. The germline V and J ends were trimmed by 3 bases and 5 bases, with 13 bases remaining between them. This CDR3 contains 14 residues. Germline V lookup: CDR1 LGHDT, CDR2 YNNKEL (reference sequence).